The 11 T cell receptor beta chains in this list originate from one sample, sequenced in a study of blood T cell repertoires in COVID-19. The method was immunoSEQ multiplex PCR; TCRdb's version includes in-frame clones alone and lacks a portion of them. Of fewer than 400,000 clones in the sample, under 90% were seen once. Sequenced sample: PBMCs or T cells enriched from blood (not recorded which). The receptors come from a man between 60 and 70 years old who had recovered from COVID-19.

Comment on this clone: Other DNA sequences in this sample translate to the same CDR3. CDR3 in DNA: TGTGCCAGCAGTTACTCTTCACGGGGCTCCTACGAGCAGTACTTC. Its translation: CASSYSSRGSYEQYF. The chain combines TRBV6-5 with TRBJ2-7; D is perhaps TRBD2 (5 bases). Germline CDR1 reads MNHEY; CDR2 reads SVGAGI. The CDR3 is 15 amino acids. Trimming stripped 0 bases from V and 0 bases from J, with 9 bases between.

J is TRBJ1-5 and V is TRBV6-5; tentatively, D is TRBD1 (5 bases). V dropped 2 bases and J dropped 6 bases, with 17 bases sitting between them. The CDR3 contains 16 residues. Germline values: CDR1 MNHEY, CDR2 SVGAGI. CDR3 residues: CASSYAPPRDGQPQHF. Written as DNA, the CDR3 is TGTGCCAGCAGTTACGCGCCTCCCAGGGATGGTCAGCCCCAGCATTTT.

This clone is a singleton in its sample. The chain carries TRBV18 and TRBJ1-1; 7 bases line up with TRBD1. The germline gives CDR1 KGHSH, CDR2 LQKENI. Germline trimming cut 6 bases from V and 7 bases from J; bases unmatched to any gene: 14. The CDR3 sequence is 15 residues long. This CDR3 is CASSRLQGTEGEAFF. In DNA form, the CDR3 reads TGTGCCAGCTCGCGGTTACAGGGGACGGAAGGTGAAGCTTTCTTT.

This chain joins TRBV2 and TRBJ2-1, with TRBD2 matching over 11 bases. After removal of 6 bases from V and 4 bases from J, the junction contained 2 bases not matched to a gene. Germline V gene sequence: CDR1 SNHLY, CDR2 FYNNEI. This CDR3 is built from 14 residues. This chain's CDR3 is CASRTSGRYNEQFF. DNA of the CDR3: TGTGCCAGCAGAACTAGCGGGAGATACAATGAGCAGTTCTTC.

The V call is TRBV3-1 (or the pseudogene TRBV3-2), the J call TRBJ2-7, with D perhaps matching TRBD1 (6 bases). Looked up from germline, CDR1 is LGHDT and CDR2 is YNNKEL (reference sequence). Trimming cost V 2 bases and J 3 bases, with 11 bases left between them. The CDR3 covers 14 residues. DNA of the CDR3: TGTGCCAGCAGCCAATCGGGACAAGGCTACGAGCAGTACTTC. Its translation: CASSQSGQGYEQYF.

This chain joins TRBV28 and TRBJ2-7; the match to TRBD1 covers 9 bases. The V and J ends lost 5 bases and 4 bases, in that order; junction bases with no gene match: 12. This CDR3 has 16 amino acids. CDR1 is MDHEN and CDR2 is SYDVKM in the germline V gene. The CDR3 DNA is TGTGCCAGCAGTCGACAGGGGGGTCCAGCGCGGTACGAGCAGTACTTC. Translation gives CASSRQGGPARYEQYF. Full variable domain (remainder filled in from reference TRBV28 and TRBJ2-7): DVKVTQSSRYLVKRTGEKVFLECVQDMDHENMFWYRQDPGLGLRLIYFSYDVKMKEKGDIPEGYSVSREKKERFSLILESASTNQTSMYLCASSRQGGPARYEQYFGPGTRLTVT.

The chain carries TRBV7-9 and TRBJ1-6; 8 bases match TRBD1. The germline V gene has CDR1 SEHNR and CDR2 FQNEAQ (reference sequence). V lost 1 base and J lost 8; bases outside the gene matches: 1. This CDR3 region has 14 residues. The CDR3 DNA reads TGTGCCAGCAGCTTAGGCAGGGGGCATTCACCCCTCCACTTT. Its translation: CASSLGRGHSPLHF.

The gene calls are TRBV5-1 and TRBJ2-7; 14 bases are a match to TRBD2. CDR1 and CDR2 from the germline V gene are SGHRS and YFSETQ. V dropped 3 bases and J dropped 0; count of bases not matched to a gene: 8. The CDR3 consists of 18 residues. Here the CDR3 DNA reads TGCGCCAGCAGCTCGGGACTAGCGGGAGTTCTCAGCTCCTACGAGCAGTACTTC. This gives the protein CASSSGLAGVLSSYEQYF.

This chain links TRBV6-5 with TRBJ1-4; D remains ambiguous. CDR1 is MNHEY, CDR2 SVGAGI, per germline. Between the trimmed V and J ends, which lost 4 bases and 2 bases, there was a span of 11 bases. The CDR3 spans 15 residues. The CDR3 loop is CASSSGLGTNEKLFF. In DNA, the CDR3 is TGTGCCAGCAGTTCCGGGTTAGGTACTAATGAAAAACTGTTTTTT.

The chain recombines TRBV28 with TRBJ1-1; 8 bases align to TRBD1. The length of the CDR3 is 15 residues. V lost 5 bases, J lost 2 bases, and 7 bases stayed unmatched. Germline CDR1 reads MDHEN; CDR2 reads SYDVKM. The CDR3, as DNA: TGTGCCAGCAGTACCCCGGGACAGGTTAACACTGAAGCTTTCTTT. It translates to CASSTPGQVNTEAFF.

The chain employs TRBV27 and TRBJ2-7; possibly TRBD2 for D (5 bases). Germline assignment: CDR1 MNHEY and CDR2 SMNVEV (reference sequence). There are 14 residues in the CDR3. The V gene lost 5 bases and the J gene lost 3 bases, with 14 bases spanning the gap. The CDR3 nucleotides are TGTGCCAGCAGTAGCGGAGTACCCATCTACGAGCAGTACTTC. Residues: CASSSGVPIYEQYF.